Each of the 29 T cell receptor beta chains below was sequenced from the same sample in a study of response to subunit inactivated influenza vaccine. In TCRdb, the RT-PCR reads were re-called with MiXCR into one record per CDR3 protein. The table lists more than 250,000 distinct CDR3 sequences, 21% of them singletons. This material consisted of PBMCs from blood, taken 21 months after vaccination. These receptors were obtained from a man aged 50 to 69 who received an inactivated influenza vaccine.

This clonotype was observed a few times. The gene calls are TRBV18 and TRBJ1-2; a possible D gene is TRBD1 (5 bases). In germline, CDR1 is KGHSH, CDR2 LQKENI. V lost 5 bases and J lost 5, with 18 bases in between. This CDR3 has 15 amino acids. The CDR3 DNA sequence: TGTGCCAGCTCAGGAACCGGGACGGCACTTTATGGCTACACCTTC. Its translation is CASSGTGTALYGYTF.

This clonotype appeared a few times. J is TRBJ2-7 and V is TRBV20-1; no definite D call. CDR1 DFQATT and CDR2 SNEGSKA come from the germline V gene (reference sequence). The CDR3 consists of 14 residues. Trimming pared 0 bases from V and 2 bases from J, leaving 11 bases between. The CDR3 DNA is TGCAGTGCTAGAGACATAGCCGAGCCCTACGAGCAGTACTTC. This translates into CSARDIAEPYEQYF.

The sample holds many counts of this clonotype. The chain recombines TRBV5-5 with TRBJ1-5, with TRBD1 identical over 8 bases. Trimming removed 4 bases from V and 7 bases from J; junction bases left unmatched: 10. Germline lookup yields CDR1 SGHKS and CDR2 YYEKEE (reference sequence). This CDR3 is 15 amino acids long. The CDR3 loop is CASSPHDRGVQPQHF. In DNA form, the CDR3 reads TGTGCCAGCAGCCCGCACGACAGGGGAGTCCAGCCCCAGCATTTT.

The chain employs TRBV29-1 and TRBJ2-5; D might be TRBD2 (5 bases). Germline V CDR1 and CDR2: SQVTM, ANQGSEA. The CDR3 totals 16 residues. Trimming pared 0 bases from V and 2 bases from J, leaving 16 bases between. The CDR3 here is CSVEDPYSAEQETQYF. In DNA, the CDR3 is TGCAGCGTTGAAGATCCGTATAGCGCCGAACAAGAGACCCAGTACTTC.

The CDR3 DNA reads as TGTGCCAGCAACCCCCTTAATGGGGGGCGTTTCAATGAGCAGTTCTTC. Its translation: CASNPLNGGRFNEQFF. The chain combines TRBV12-3 or TRBV12-4 with TRBJ2-1, with D possibly called TRBD1 or TRBD2 (6 bases each). Trimming took 7 bases from V and 6 from J, leaving 22 bases between them. The CDR3 extends over 16 amino acids.

This clonotype was found a few times. This chain joins TRBV7-8 and TRBJ1-5; no reliable D call. Trimming removed 1 base at V and 9 bases at J, with 13 bases between. Germline CDR1 is SGHVS and CDR2 is FQNEAQ. The CDR3 covers 14 residues. The CDR3 sequence is CASSLEHSNRPQHF. Written as DNA, the CDR3 is TGTGCCAGCAGCTTAGAGCACTCCAACCGGCCCCAGCATTTT. Looking up the rest from reference TRBV7-8 and TRBJ1-5 gives the full variable domain: GAGVSQSPRYKVAKRGQDVALRCDPISGHVSLFWYQQALGQGPEFLTYFQNEAQLDKSGLPSDRFFAERPEGSVSTLKIQRTQQEDSAVYLCASSLEHSNRPQHFGDGTRLSIL.

The chain joins TRBV12-3 or TRBV12-4 to TRBJ2-1; 8 bases fit TRBD2. This CDR3 is 12 amino acids long. The V gene end was trimmed by 6 bases and the J gene end by 12 bases; junction bases not matched to a gene: 7. CDR3 DNA sequence: TGTGCCAGCAGGGGAGGACTAGCCGTGCAGTTCTTC. Its translation: CASRGGLAVQFF.

At least ten counts were recorded for this clonotype. The chain couples TRBV25-1 to TRBJ1-4; 9 bases align to TRBD1. Germline CDR1 is MGHDK and CDR2 is SYGVNS. The CDR3 has 14 residues. V gave up 8 bases and J gave up 6 bases; unmatched junction bases: 7. CDR3 in DNA: TGTGCCAGCGGTACAGGGGGCGCGGATGAAAAACTGTTTTTT. As protein: CASGTGGADEKLFF. The full variable domain, its missing parts supplied by reference TRBV25-1 and TRBJ1-4, is EADIYQTPRYLVIGTGKKITLECSQTMGHDKMYWYQQDPGMELHLIHYSYGVNSTEKGDLSSESTVSRIRTEHFPLTLESARPSHTSQYLCASGTGGADEKLFFGSGTQLSVL.

Concerning this clonotype itself: A read error is possible here, since a much larger clone lies one base away. The gene calls are TRBV5-6 and TRBJ1-1; TRBD1 matches 10 bases. This CDR3 has 14 amino acids. CDR1 is SGHDT and CDR2 is YYEEEE in the germline V gene. CDR3 region: CDSSLDRGATEAFF. The CDR3 DNA reads TGTGACAGCAGCTTGGACAGGGGGGCCACTGAAGCTTTCTTT.

This clonotype was observed a few times. The chain joins TRBV7-9 to TRBJ2-5, with TRBD2 matching 11 bases. The ends lost 5 bases at V and 2 bases at J; junction bases unmatched: 1. The CDR3 loop spans 14 amino acids. Germline-derived CDR1 and CDR2 are SEHNR and FQNEAQ (reference sequence). CDR3 in amino acids: CASSRLAGQETQYF. The CDR3 nucleotides read TGTGCCAGCAGCAGACTAGCGGGACAAGAGACCCAGTACTTC.

This chain links TRBV10-3 with TRBJ1-2; 7 bases line up with TRBD1. CDR1 is ENHRY, CDR2 SYGVKD, per germline. Losses at the gene ends were 5 bases for V and 3 bases for J; bases not matched to a gene: 9. The CDR3 has 15 amino acids. The CDR3 sequence: CAISKTGYSDYGYTF. CDR3 sequence (DNA): TGTGCCATCAGTAAGACAGGGTACAGTGACTATGGCTACACCTTC.

The V gene is TRBV2, the J gene TRBJ2-2; D is undetermined. Trimming pared 7 bases from V and 3 bases from J, leaving 21 bases between. CDR1 is SNHLY and CDR2 is FYNNEI in the germline V gene. The CDR3 runs to 17 residues. Here the CDR3 reads CASKGLMAGHYTGELFF. For the CDR3, the DNA is TGTGCCAGCAAAGGGTTAATGGCAGGTCATTACACCGGGGAGCTGTTTTTT.

This clonotype occurred a few times. The junction shows a germline mismatch at one end, possibly a read error. The rearrangement uses TRBV15 and TRBJ1-4; D is possibly TRBD1 (5 bases). The germline V gene encodes CDR1 LNHNV and CDR2 YYDKDF (reference sequence). The CDR3 consists of 14 residues. The CDR3 here is CVTSPGAWDEKLFF. The CDR3 region has the DNA TGTGTCACCAGTCCCGGGGCCTGGGATGAAAAACTGTTTTTT.

The chain joins TRBV20-1 to TRBJ1-1, with unresolved D. The CDR3 consists of 12 residues. Trimming removed 5 bases from V and 2 bases from J, with 9 bases in between. CDR1 DFQATT and CDR2 SNEGSKA come from the germline V gene (reference sequence). Here the CDR3 DNA reads TGCAGTGCTGATGGCCTTAACACTGAAGCTTTCTTT. Translation gives CSADGLNTEAFF.

This clonotype was seen a handful of times. The gene calls are TRBV4-3 and TRBJ2-3; TRBD2 matches at 9 bases. Germline loops: CDR1 LGHNA, CDR2 YSLEER. CDR3 length: 18 residues. V shed 0 bases and J 2 bases; nucleotides not matched to a gene: 9. For the CDR3, the DNA is TGCGCCAGCAGCCAAGATGGGTCTAGCGGGACCTACACAGATACGCAGTATTTT. Translated, it gives CASSQDGSSGTYTDTQYF.

This clonotype occurred many times. The chain has TRBV5-1 and TRBJ1-3, with 8 bases aligning to TRBD1. Germline CDR1 is SGHRS and CDR2 is YFSETQ. This CDR3 spans 15 amino acids. Trimming removed 4 bases from V and 0 bases from J; junction bases left unmatched: 3. CDR3 sequence reads: CASSRDRGSGNTIYF. CDR3 coding DNA: TGCGCCAGCAGCCGCGACAGGGGCTCTGGAAACACCATATATTTT.

The rearrangement links TRBV24-1 to TRBJ1-2, with a weak D call TRBD1 (5 bases). The germline gives CDR1 KGHDR, CDR2 SFDVKD. The CDR3 has 13 residues. V lost 4 bases and J 4 bases, leaving 9 bases between the germline ends. DNA of the CDR3: TGTGCCACCAGTGACTGGGACGGCTATGGCTACACCTTC. This encodes CATSDWDGYGYTF.

The chain uses TRBV4-2 and TRBJ2-5, with D unclear. In germline, CDR1 is LGHNA, CDR2 YNFKEQ. The V and J ends lost 0 bases and 0 bases respectively, with 11 bases between them. The CDR3 is 16 residues long. The CDR3 DNA reads TGTGCCAGCAGCCAAGATTATGTAGCCGACCAAGAGACCCAGTACTTC. This codes for CASSQDYVADQETQYF.

This clonotype was found a few times. The chain employs TRBV12-3 or TRBV12-4 and TRBJ1-2; a possible D gene is TRBD1 (6 bases). This CDR3 is 13 amino acids long. V was trimmed by 6 bases and J by 7 bases, leaving 15 bases between them. The CDR3 loop reads CASSVGAMGGYTF. CDR3 DNA: TGTGCCAGCAGCGTGGGGGCGATGGGTGGCTACACCTTC.

This clonotype was picked up one time. The gene calls are TRBV19 and TRBJ2-5; TRBD2 might be the D (5 bases). Germline V lookup: CDR1 LNHDA, CDR2 SQIVND (reference sequence). The CDR3 length is 14 residues. The V end lost 3 bases, the J end lost 1 base, and 9 bases lay between the germline ends. The CDR3 sequence: CASSMRAAQETQYF. The DNA for the CDR3 is TGTGCCAGTAGTATGAGGGCCGCCCAAGAGACCCAGTACTTC.

This clonotype turned up a few times. The chain carries TRBV12-3 or TRBV12-4 and TRBJ2-1; TRBD2 aligns across 7 bases. Losses at the gene ends were 5 bases for V and 10 bases for J; bases not matched to a gene: 8. This CDR3 has 13 amino acids. CDR3 sequence: CASSLPGLEEQFF. The CDR3 DNA follows: TGTGCCAGCAGTCTGCCAGGACTAGAGGAGCAGTTCTTC.

This clonotype was detected ten times or more. The chain recombines TRBV29-1 with TRBJ1-1; 8 nucleotides align to TRBD1. Germline V gene lookup returns CDR1 SQVTM and CDR2 ANQGSEA. This CDR3 is built from 14 residues. J lost 1 base, V lost 1 base, and 2 bases had no gene match. CDR3 sequence: CSVEGTGPNTEAFF. The DNA of the CDR3 is TGCAGCGTTGAAGGGACAGGGCCGAACACTGAAGCTTTCTTT.

This clonotype was counted only a few times. The chain couples TRBV3-1 to TRBJ2-1; D unclear. Trimming took 5 bases from V and 3 from J, leaving 11 bases between them. Per germline, CDR1 LGHDT and CDR2 YNNKEL (reference sequence). CDR3 length: 14 amino acids. The DNA for the CDR3 is TGTGCCAGCAGCTACGGGTTTGGCTACAATGAGCAGTTCTTC. It yields the protein CASSYGFGYNEQFF.

The J gene is TRBJ1-4, the V gene TRBV5-1; D perhaps matches TRBD1 (6 bases). CDR1 SGHRS and CDR2 YFSETQ come from the germline V gene. V dropped 5 bases and J dropped 8 bases, with 16 bases sitting between them. This CDR3 comprises 14 residues. CDR3 DNA: TGCGCCAGCAGTACAGGGTACAGTGGCGAAAAACTGTTTTTT. It is translated as CASSTGYSGEKLFF.

This clonotype appeared a few times. This rearrangement joins TRBV20-1 to TRBJ1-6; no clear D. The CDR3 covers 15 residues. Trimming stripped 3 bases from V and 5 bases from J, with 14 bases between. From germline, CDR1 is DFQATT and CDR2 SNEGSKA (reference sequence). The CDR3: CSARSRTGHNSPLHF. The CDR3 DNA reads as TGCAGTGCTAGGTCAAGGACTGGTCATAATTCACCCCTCCACTTT.

This clonotype was recorded a few times. The chain combines TRBV7-9 with TRBJ1-1; D call uncertain. V lost 1 base and J lost 9, with 15 bases in between. Germline V CDR1 and CDR2: SEHNR, FQNEAQ (reference sequence). This CDR3 comprises 14 residues. In DNA, the CDR3 is TGTGCCAGCAGCTTAGTAGGTTTGGCGGCCAAAGCTTTCTTT. Protein: CASSLVGLAAKAFF.

This clonotype came up a few times. V is TRBV4-2 and J is TRBJ2-6; D ambiguous. V lost 0 bases and J lost 1, with 7 bases in between. Germline assignment: CDR1 LGHNA and CDR2 YNFKEQ. The CDR3 contains 16 residues. The CDR3 loop reads CASSQDLGSGANVLTF. The DNA for the CDR3 is TGTGCCAGCAGCCAAGATTTAGGGTCTGGGGCCAACGTCCTGACTTTC.

This clonotype has only a few counts. The CDR3, as DNA: TGCGCCAGCAGCTTGGAACAGGAGAGCTACGAGCAGTACTTC. This codes for CASSLEQESYEQYF. The rearrangement uses TRBV5-1 and TRBJ2-7; tentatively, D is TRBD1 (5 bases). V gave up 0 bases and J gave up 3 bases, with 10 bases separating them. The CDR3 has 14 residues. Looked up from germline, CDR1 is SGHRS and CDR2 is YFSETQ.

The chain joins TRBV5-5 to TRBJ2-3; no firm D call. From germline, CDR1 is SGHKS and CDR2 YYEKEE (reference sequence). The CDR3 is made up of 14 amino acids. V was clipped by 4 bases and J by 4 bases, with 13 bases between them. The CDR3 spells CASSLPLRPDTQYF. CDR3 coding DNA: TGTGCCAGCAGCCTACCGCTACGACCAGATACGCAGTATTTT.